Presented here are 13 T cell receptor beta chains from one specimen sequenced in a study of blood T cell repertoires in COVID-19. The repertoire was sequenced with immunoSEQ multiplex PCR; TCRdb's copy has only in-frame clones and lacks some. The sample has fewer than 500,000 clones, over 85% seen once. Material: peripheral blood. The receptors originated from a man between 18 and 35 years old with COVID-19, enrolled during active disease.

The rearrangement uses TRBV7-6 and TRBJ2-7; D call uncertain. The CDR3 runs 15 residues. The ends were cut back, 5 bases at V and 3 bases at J, with 17 bases in the middle. Germline-derived CDR1 and CDR2 are SGHVS and FNYEAQ. The CDR3 nucleotides are TGTGCCAGCAGCCCCTCGCCACAATCCCACTACGAGCAGTACTTC. Translated: CASSPSPQSHYEQYF.

A note on this clone: Other DNA sequences of this sample code for an identical CDR3. This chain joins TRBV5-1 and TRBJ2-5, with D possibly being TRBD2 (6 bases). This CDR3 is built from 14 residues. Germline CDR1 is SGHRS and CDR2 is YFSETQ. The V and J ends lost 2 bases and 5 bases respectively, with 13 bases between them. CDR3 amino acids: CASSLGQGRETQYF. As DNA, the CDR3 is TGCGCCAGCAGCTTAGGACAAGGGAGGGAGACCCAGTACTTC. Combining the CDR3 with reference TRBV5-1 and TRBJ2-5 gives the whole variable domain KAGVTQTPRYLIKTRGQQVTLSCSPISGHRSVSWYQQTPGQGLQFLFEYFSETQRNKGNFPGRFSGRQFSNSRSEMNVSTLELGDSALYLCASSLGQGRETQYFGPGTRLLVL.

V gene TRBV7-6 combines with J gene TRBJ2-3; D is uncertain. CDR3 size: 13 residues. Trimming stripped 4 bases from V and 5 bases from J, with 10 bases between. The V gene's germline CDR1 is SGHVS and CDR2 FNYEAQ. The CDR3 DNA is TGTGCCAGCAGCTCCATAGTTGAAGATACGCAGTATTTT. Protein product: CASSSIVEDTQYF.

Only one count was recorded for this clone. The chain combines TRBV28 with TRBJ1-6; 9 bases align to TRBD1. There are 17 residues in the CDR3. With V trimmed by 4 bases and J by 4 bases, 8 bases remained unmatched. Germline values: CDR1 MDHEN, CDR2 SYDVKM. The CDR3 region has the DNA TGTGCCAGCAGTTCCGTTAGACAGGGGGGATATAATTCACCCCTCCACTTT. Its protein product is CASSSVRQGGYNSPLHF.

The chain combines TRBV6-1 with TRBJ1-1; D unresolved. The CDR3 loop spans 15 amino acids. Germline CDR1 reads MNHNS; CDR2 reads SASEGT. The V end was cut by 2 bases, the J end by 1 base, with 11 bases between. CDR3 amino acids: CASSERLLPNTEAFF. The CDR3 nucleotides are TGTGCCAGCAGTGAACGCTTACTTCCGAACACTGAAGCTTTCTTT.

The rearrangement uses TRBV14 and TRBJ2-5, with 7 bases matching TRBD1. The trim removed 4 bases at V and 3 bases at J, leaving 11 bases unmatched. The CDR3 length is 16 residues. The V gene's germline CDR1 is SGHDN and CDR2 FVKESK. CDR3 loop: CASSRSGSGGEETQYF. The CDR3 DNA follows: TGTGCCAGCAGCCGAAGTGGGTCAGGGGGTGAAGAGACCCAGTACTTC.

This chain links TRBV6-5 with TRBJ1-5; D possibly corresponds to TRBD1 (6 bases). Germline-derived CDR1 and CDR2 are MNHEY and SVGAGI. This CDR3 has 15 amino acids. Deletions cut 6 bases from V and 2 bases from J, with 14 bases between. CDR3 in amino acids: CASSNQQGGNQPQHF. The CDR3 DNA sequence: TGTGCCAGCAGCAACCAACAGGGAGGCAATCAGCCCCAGCATTTT.

The rearrangement uses TRBV3-1 (or the pseudogene TRBV3-2) and TRBJ2-1, with a weak D call TRBD2 (6 bases). The CDR3 is made up of 18 amino acids. Germline CDR1 LGHDT, CDR2 YNNKEL (reference sequence). V lost 4 bases, J lost 0 bases, and 19 bases lay in between. The CDR3 region has the DNA TGTGCCAGCAGCCTTTTCCGGGACTCTTTCTACTCCTACAATGAGCAGTTCTTC. This codes for CASSLFRDSFYSYNEQFF.

V and J are TRBV12-3 or TRBV12-4 and TRBJ2-3; D might be TRBD2 (6 bases). V lost 5 bases to trimming and J lost 4 bases, with 10 bases between them. The length of the CDR3 is 13 residues. CDR3 coding DNA: TGTGCCAGCAGTGCTCTAGCGTCAGATACGCAGTATTTT. Amino acids: CASSALASDTQYF.

The chain carries TRBV7-2 and TRBJ2-1; D perhaps matches TRBD1 (6 bases). The CDR3 loop spans 14 amino acids. Germline values: CDR1 SGHTA, CDR2 FQGNSA. The V gene lost 7 bases and the J gene lost 4 bases, with 14 bases spanning the gap. Here the CDR3 reads CASIRDTAYNEQFF. CDR3 nucleotides: TGTGCCAGCATCCGGGACACGGCGTACAATGAGCAGTTCTTC.

The rearrangement links TRBV18 to TRBJ2-5, with D possibly being TRBD2 (5 bases). The V gene's germline CDR1 is KGHSH and CDR2 LQKENI. Trimming removed 2 bases from V and 3 bases from J, with 10 bases in between. This CDR3 is 14 amino acids long. CDR3 nucleotide sequence: TGTGCCAGCTCACCATTCGCCGGGGAAGAGACCCAGTACTTC. Translating gives CASSPFAGEETQYF.

Of note for this clone: Other nucleotide sequences in the sample specify the same CDR3. The rearrangement uses TRBV5-1 and TRBJ1-3, with 8 bases matching TRBD1. The CDR3 length is 15 residues. Germline V CDR1 and CDR2: SGHRS, YFSETQ. V trimming: 4 bases; J trimming: 4 bases; junction bases outside the gene matches: 7. The CDR3: CASSLDRGTGNTIYF. DNA of the CDR3: TGCGCCAGCAGCCTTGACAGGGGAACCGGAAACACCATATATTTT.

The V and J genes are TRBV7-6 and TRBJ1-6; D is undetermined. Germline lookup yields CDR1 SGHVS and CDR2 FNYEAQ. With 0 bases removed from V and 8 bases from J, the gap between germline ends came to 11 bases. The CDR3 contains 15 residues. Here the CDR3 DNA reads TGTGCCAGCAGCTTAGCGGGCATAAACGATTCACCCCTCCACTTT. Its protein is CASSLAGINDSPLHF.